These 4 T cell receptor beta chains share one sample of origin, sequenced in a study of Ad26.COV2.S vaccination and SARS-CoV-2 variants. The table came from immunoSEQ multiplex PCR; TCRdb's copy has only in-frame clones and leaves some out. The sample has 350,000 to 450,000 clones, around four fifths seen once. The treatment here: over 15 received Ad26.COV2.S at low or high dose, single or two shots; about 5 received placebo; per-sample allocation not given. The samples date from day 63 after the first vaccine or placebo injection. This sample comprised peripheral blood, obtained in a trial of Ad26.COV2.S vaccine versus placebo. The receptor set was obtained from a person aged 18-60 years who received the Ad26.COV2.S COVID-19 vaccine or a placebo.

The CDR3 protein is CASRGEPYEQYF. The CDR3 DNA sequence: TGTGCCAGCAGGGGGGAGCCCTACGAGCAGTACTTC. V and J are TRBV28 and TRBJ2-7; the D call may be TRBD1 or TRBD2 (5 bases each). Germline-derived CDR1 and CDR2 are MDHEN and SYDVKM. V was cut by 6 bases and J by 2 bases, with 8 bases left in between. This CDR3 has 12 amino acids.

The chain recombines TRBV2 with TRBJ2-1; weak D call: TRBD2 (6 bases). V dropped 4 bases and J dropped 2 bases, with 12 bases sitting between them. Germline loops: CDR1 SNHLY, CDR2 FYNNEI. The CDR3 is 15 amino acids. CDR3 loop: CASSVAVPTYNEQFF. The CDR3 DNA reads TGTGCCAGCAGTGTAGCGGTTCCGACCTACAATGAGCAGTTCTTC.

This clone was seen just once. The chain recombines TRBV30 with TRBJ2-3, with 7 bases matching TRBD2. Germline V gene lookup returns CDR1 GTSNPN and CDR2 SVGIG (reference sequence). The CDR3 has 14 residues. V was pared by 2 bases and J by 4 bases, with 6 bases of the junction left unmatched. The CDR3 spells CAWSRGLEPDTQYF. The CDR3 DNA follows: TGTGCCTGGAGTCGCGGACTAGAACCAGATACGCAGTATTTT.

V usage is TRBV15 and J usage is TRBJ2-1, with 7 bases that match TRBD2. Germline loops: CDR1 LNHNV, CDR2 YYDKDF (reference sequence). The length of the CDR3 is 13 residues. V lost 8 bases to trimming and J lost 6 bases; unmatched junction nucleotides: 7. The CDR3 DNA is TGTGCCACCTCCGGGACTACCTCCAATGAGCAGTTCTTC. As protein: CATSGTTSNEQFF. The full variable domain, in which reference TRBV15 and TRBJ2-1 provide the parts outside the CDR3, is DAMVIQNPRYQVTQFGKPVTLSCSQTLNHNVMYWYQQKSSQAPKLLFHYYDKDFNNEADTPDNFQSRRPNTSFCFLDIRSPGLGDTAMYLCATSGTTSNEQFFGPGTRLTVL.